The 25 T cell receptor beta chains listed next were all sequenced from one sample in a study of T-cell memory formation after mild COVID-19. TCRdb called the 5' RACE reads again in MiXCR, with one record for every CDR3 protein. The table includes roughly 450,000 distinct CDR3 sequences, roughly 20% detected once. Sequenced sample: PBMCs or a T cell subset sorted from them (not recorded which). Receptors were obtained from an adult woman who had mild COVID-19 (a few samples of this study predate the infection). Cell type and time point are not known.

This clonotype occurred a few times. The chain employs TRBV20-1 and TRBJ2-1, with D possibly being TRBD1 (6 bases). The CDR3 is 12 amino acids. The V end was cut by 6 bases, the J end by 1 base, with 7 bases between. Germline lookup yields CDR1 DFQATT and CDR2 SNEGSKA (reference sequence). CDR3 nucleotide sequence: TGCAGTGCCAGGGGTTCCTACAATGAGCAGTTCTTC. Translated, it gives CSARGSYNEQFF.

This clonotype turned up a few times. The J gene is TRBJ1-2, the V gene TRBV7-2, with D possibly TRBD1 on 6 matching bases. There are 13 residues in the CDR3. V was shortened by 6 bases and J by 3 bases, with 11 bases between the two germline ends. Germline loops: CDR1 SGHTA, CDR2 FQGNSA. DNA of the CDR3: TGTGCCAGCAGGCGAGGGGGGGACTATGGCTACACCTTC. Translated, it gives CASRRGGDYGYTF.

This chain joins TRBV5-5 and TRBJ1-6; D gene uncertain. Between the trimmed V and J ends, which lost 4 bases and 10 bases, there was a span of 12 bases. The germline V gene encodes CDR1 SGHKS and CDR2 YYEKEE (reference sequence). CDR3 length: 13 residues. In DNA form, the CDR3 reads TGTGCCAGCAGCCCTCCCGTAGGCTCACCCCTCCACTTT. The encoded protein is CASSPPVGSPLHF.

This chain uses TRBV12-3 or TRBV12-4 with TRBJ2-3, with 11 bases fitting TRBD2. Losses at the gene ends were 1 base for V and 4 bases for J; bases not matched to a gene: 7. The CDR3 runs 17 residues. The CDR3 sequence: CASSLDQLAGVSDTQYF. CDR3 coding DNA: TGTGCCAGCAGTTTAGACCAACTAGCGGGAGTCTCAGATACGCAGTATTTT.

The sample holds a few counts of this clonotype. This chain uses TRBV5-5 with TRBJ1-5; possibly TRBD1 for D (6 bases). CDR3 size: 15 residues. Trimming took 1 base from V and 2 from J, leaving 10 bases between them. Per germline, CDR1 SGHKS and CDR2 YYEKEE (reference sequence). CDR3 in DNA: TGTGCCAGCAGCTTGACAGGGAGAGGCAATCAGCCCCAGCATTTT. Translated: CASSLTGRGNQPQHF.

This chain links TRBV2 with TRBJ2-3; D tentatively reads TRBD1 or TRBD2 (6 bases each). Germline V gene data show CDR1 as SNHLY and CDR2 as FYNNEI. CDR3 length: 13 amino acids. V shed 8 bases and J shed 3 bases, with 12 bases lying between them. The CDR3 DNA is TGTGCCAGCGTTAGGGGGAGGACAGATACGCAGTATTTT. It specifies CASVRGRTDTQYF.

This clonotype appeared a few times. V gene TRBV12-3 or TRBV12-4 combines with J gene TRBJ2-7; 8 bases fit TRBD1. V lost 5 bases and J lost 0; bases outside the gene matches: 9. The CDR3 has 16 residues. CDR3 sequence (DNA): TGTGCCAGCAGTGGACACAGGGGGAATTTCTCCTACGAGCAGTACTTC. Its protein is CASSGHRGNFSYEQYF.

V gene TRBV19 combines with J gene TRBJ1-1; no reliable D call. Germline CDR1 is LNHDA and CDR2 is SQIVND (reference sequence). The CDR3 is 15 amino acids. V was trimmed by 7 bases and J by 2 bases, leaving 17 bases between them. The CDR3 DNA reads as TGTGCCAGTACCCCTATGGGTCAGAGAAACACTGAAGCTTTCTTT. As protein: CASTPMGQRNTEAFF.

This chain uses TRBV6-6 with TRBJ1-5, with 8 bases identical to TRBD1. Germline V gives CDR1 MNHNY, CDR2 SVGAGI (reference sequence). This CDR3 contains 14 residues. This chain's CDR3 is CASIDTGGSQPQHF. The CDR3 nucleotides read TGTGCAAGTATTGACACAGGGGGAAGTCAGCCCCAGCATTTT.

The rearrangement joins TRBV12-3 or TRBV12-4 to TRBJ2-1; unclear D gene. V was shortened by 10 bases and J by 9 bases, with 19 bases between the two germline ends. The CDR3 has 13 amino acids. CDR3 bases: TGTGCCATCCATCCAGCGTCGTTGAGTGAGCAGTTCTTC. This encodes CAIHPASLSEQFF.

A word on this clonotype: At one end the junction does not follow the germline gene, possibly because of a read error. This sequence joins TRBV5-1 and TRBJ2-7; no reliable D call. Germline V lookup: CDR1 SGHRS, CDR2 YFSETQ. The CDR3 extends over 13 amino acids. The CDR3 loop reads CASSFQQSYEQYF. For the CDR3, the DNA is TGCGCAAGCAGCTTTCAACAGTCCTACGAGCAGTACTTC. Complete variable domain (other parts from reference TRBV5-1 and TRBJ2-7): KAGVTQTPRYLIKTRGQQVTLSCSPISGHRSVSWYQQTPGQGLQFLFEYFSETQRNKGNFPGRFSGRQFSNSRSEMNVSTLELGDSALYLCASSFQQSYEQYFGPGTRLTVT.

This clonotype has only a few counts. This chain connects TRBV7-3 to TRBJ1-1, with no clear D. CDR1 and CDR2 (germline): SGHTA, FQGTGA. There are 13 residues in the CDR3. V shed 5 bases and J shed 1 base, with 8 bases lying between them. The DNA for the CDR3 is TGTGCCAGCAGCACACTAGGGAACACTGAAGCTTTCTTT. Translating gives CASSTLGNTEAFF.

This clonotype was seen only a few times. This CDR3 is CASSFSRPGANVLTF. The CDR3 DNA reads as TGTGCCAGCAGTTTCAGCAGACCTGGGGCCAACGTCCTGACTTTC. This chain links TRBV12-3 or TRBV12-4 with TRBJ2-6; no definite D call. V was shortened by 3 bases and J by 2 bases, with 8 bases between the two germline ends. The CDR3 loop spans 15 amino acids.

This chain connects TRBV10-3 to TRBJ1-5, with D possibly TRBD1 on 5 matching bases. Per germline, CDR1 ENHRY and CDR2 SYGVKD. Trimming removed 8 bases at V and 3 bases at J, with 14 bases between. The CDR3 has 14 residues. This CDR3 reads CAISGGGSNQPQHF. For the CDR3, the DNA is TGTGCCATCTCCGGGGGGGGGTCCAATCAGCCCCAGCATTTT.

This clonotype was found a few times. The genes are TRBV4-1 and TRBJ2-1; no clear D. This CDR3 has 15 residues. Trimming stripped 0 bases from V and 0 bases from J, with 6 bases between. Germline V gene data show CDR1 as MGHRA and CDR2 as YSYEKL. The CDR3 sequence: CASSQDPNSYNEQFF. DNA for the CDR3: TGCGCCAGCAGCCAAGACCCCAACTCCTACAATGAGCAGTTCTTC.

In its sample, this clonotype was seen a few times. V usage is TRBV30 and J usage is TRBJ1-1, with D unresolved. Trimming removed 3 bases at V and 4 bases at J, with 12 bases between. Germline V gene data show CDR1 as GTSNPN and CDR2 as SVGIG (reference sequence). The CDR3 sequence is 13 residues long. CDR3 DNA sequence: TGTGCCTGGAGACCCCCAGTCGTCACTGAAGCTTTCTTT. It yields the protein CAWRPPVVTEAFF.

The chain has TRBV12-3 or TRBV12-4 and TRBJ1-2, with D hard to call. CDR3 length: 14 residues. V shed 3 bases and J shed 3 bases, with 11 bases lying between them. The CDR3 here is CASSFSSGHYGYTF. The CDR3 DNA reads TGTGCCAGCAGTTTTTCTTCTGGGCACTATGGCTACACCTTC.

The chain has TRBV5-1 and TRBJ2-2; 7 bases match TRBD2. V lost 5 bases to trimming and J lost 1 base; unmatched junction nucleotides: 5. Per germline, CDR1 SGHRS and CDR2 YFSETQ. The CDR3 is 15 amino acids. The CDR3 region has the DNA TGCGCCAGCAGTCGGTCTAGCGGGAACACCGGGGAGCTGTTTTTT. Encoded protein: CASSRSSGNTGELFF.

The table lists this clonotype with a few counts. CDR3: CSASEGRGWTEAFF. In DNA form, the CDR3 reads TGCAGTGCTAGTGAGGGCAGGGGGTGGACTGAAGCTTTCTTT. The chain combines TRBV20-1 with TRBJ1-1, with 7 bases identical to TRBD1. Germline loops: CDR1 DFQATT, CDR2 SNEGSKA (reference sequence). With 3 bases clipped from V and 5 bases from J, the junction kept 9 bases outside the gene matches. The length of the CDR3 is 14 residues.

In its sample, this clonotype was seen a few times. The chain has TRBV7-8 and TRBJ1-2, with D hard to call. The germline CDR1 and CDR2 sequences are SGHVS and FQNEAQ. V lost 5 bases, J lost 6 bases, and 16 bases lay in between. This CDR3 has 14 amino acids. The CDR3 region is CASSLHEGMDGYTF. In nucleotides, the CDR3 is TGTGCCAGCAGCCTCCATGAGGGAATGGATGGCTACACCTTC. Supplemented by reference TRBV7-8 and TRBJ1-2, the full variable domain reads GAGVSQSPRYKVAKRGQDVALRCDPISGHVSLFWYQQALGQGPEFLTYFQNEAQLDKSGLPSDRFFAERPEGSVSTLKIQRTQQEDSAVYLCASSLHEGMDGYTFGSGTRLTVV.

The genes are TRBV9 and TRBJ2-1, with 8 bases aligning to TRBD2. This CDR3 is 15 amino acids long. V was clipped by 1 base and J by 9 bases; unmatched bases: 9. Germline V gene data show CDR1 as SGDLS and CDR2 as YYNGEE. This CDR3 is CASSVTGGRYGEQFF. CDR3 bases: TGTGCCAGCAGCGTAACGGGCGGGAGGTATGGTGAGCAGTTCTTC.

In nucleotides, the CDR3 is TGTGCCAGCAGTTTCAGGGGAAGGGTAAATGAGCAGTTCTTC. Amino acid sequence: CASSFRGRVNEQFF. The V gene is TRBV12-3 or TRBV12-4, the J gene TRBJ2-1, with a weak D call TRBD1 (6 bases). This CDR3 comprises 14 residues. V was cut by 3 bases and J by 7 bases, with 13 bases left in between.

This clonotype has more than one count but fewer than ten. The chain employs TRBV6-6 and TRBJ1-4, with D unresolved. Germline loops: CDR1 MNHNY, CDR2 SVGAGI (reference sequence). The CDR3 sequence is 17 residues long. Trimming shortened V by 2 bases and J by 8 bases, and 21 bases separated the two germline ends. The CDR3: CASSYRPLRAPGEKLFF. The CDR3 DNA sequence: TGTGCCAGCAGTTACCGCCCGTTAAGGGCGCCGGGGGAAAAACTGTTTTTT.

The gene calls are TRBV5-4 and TRBJ2-3; the D call may be TRBD1 or TRBD2 (5 bases each). Germline V lookup: CDR1 SGHNT, CDR2 YYREEE (reference sequence). The CDR3 consists of 16 residues. The germline V and J ends were trimmed by 5 bases and 3 bases, with 19 bases remaining between them. This CDR3 is CASRRVGRGLTDTQYF. The CDR3 DNA sequence: TGTGCCAGCAGGCGGGTAGGAAGGGGCTTAACAGATACGCAGTATTTT. Filled out from reference TRBV5-4 and TRBJ2-3, the complete variable domain reads ETGVTQSPTHLIKTRGQQVTLRCSSQSGHNTVSWYQQALGQGPQFIFQYYREEENGRGNFPPRFSGLQFPNYSSELNVNALELDDSALYLCASRRVGRGLTDTQYFGPGTRLTVL.

This chain joins TRBV7-9 and TRBJ2-1; 9 bases line up with TRBD2. Germline V gives CDR1 SEHNR, CDR2 FQNEAQ (reference sequence). J gave up 4 bases and V 4 bases, and 8 bases lay outside the gene matches. The CDR3 is 16 residues long. This CDR3 reads CASSSTRAGGYNEQFF. As DNA, the CDR3 is TGTGCCAGCAGCTCCACGCGGGCGGGGGGGTACAATGAGCAGTTCTTC. The full variable domain, in which reference TRBV7-9 and TRBJ2-1 provide the parts outside the CDR3, is DTGVSQNPRHKITKRGQNVTFRCDPISEHNRLYWYRQTLGQGPEFLTYFQNEAQLEKSRLLSDRFSAERPKGSFSTLEIQRTEQGDSAMYLCASSSTRAGGYNEQFFGPGTRLTVL.